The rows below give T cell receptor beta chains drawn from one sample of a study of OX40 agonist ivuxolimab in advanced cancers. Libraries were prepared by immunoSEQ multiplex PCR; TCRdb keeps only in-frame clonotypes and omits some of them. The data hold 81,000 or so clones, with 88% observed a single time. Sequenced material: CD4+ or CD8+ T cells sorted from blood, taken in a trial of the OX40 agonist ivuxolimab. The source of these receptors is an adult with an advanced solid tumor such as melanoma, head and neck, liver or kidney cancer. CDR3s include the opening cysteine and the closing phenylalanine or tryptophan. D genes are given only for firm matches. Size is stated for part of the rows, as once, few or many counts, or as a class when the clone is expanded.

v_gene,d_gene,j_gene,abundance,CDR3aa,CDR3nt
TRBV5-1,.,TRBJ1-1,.,CASTRDSLIQGEAFF,TGCGCCAGCACCCGAGATAGTTTGATCCAAGGTGAAGCTTTCTTT
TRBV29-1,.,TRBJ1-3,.,CSVEDVGGNENTIYF,TGCAGCGTTGAGGATGTAGGGGGGAACGAAAACACCATATATTTT
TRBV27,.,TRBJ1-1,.,CASSLSTVWGNTEAFF,TGTGCCAGCAGTTTATCCACAGTGTGGGGGAACACTGAAGCTTTCTTT
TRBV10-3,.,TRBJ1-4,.,CAASGQRGRENEKLFF,TGTGCCGCAAGTGGTCAACGGGGCAGGGAGAATGAAAAACTGTTTTTT
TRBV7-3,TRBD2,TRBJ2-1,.,CASSPPQAGPGEQFF,TGTGCCAGCAGCCCACCCCAAGCGGGGCCTGGGGAGCAGTTCTTC
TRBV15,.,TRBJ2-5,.,CATSRGGEETQYF,TGTGCCACCAGCAGGGGCGGCGAGGAGACCCAGTACTTC
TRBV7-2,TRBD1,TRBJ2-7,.,CASSPDRGRWEQYF,TGTGCCAGCAGCCCCGACAGGGGGCGCTGGGAGCAGTACTTC
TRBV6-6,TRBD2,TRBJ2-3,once,CAIKAGGTDTQYF,TGTGCCATCAAAGCGGGGGGGACAGATACGCAGTATTTT
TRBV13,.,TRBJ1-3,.,CASSPRSEGNTIYF,TGTGCCAGCAGCCCCCGTTCGGAGGGAAACACCATATATTTT
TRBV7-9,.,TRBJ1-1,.,CASSLGGTTEAFF,TGTGCCAGCAGCTTAGGGGGTACGACTGAAGCTTTCTTT
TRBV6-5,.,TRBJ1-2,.,CASSYPRSARGYTF,TGTGCCAGCAGTTACCCACGGTCGGCCCGCGGCTACACCTTC
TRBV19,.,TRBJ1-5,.,CASSIGKGQPQHF,TGTGCCAGTAGTATTGGAAAGGGTCAGCCCCAGCATTTT
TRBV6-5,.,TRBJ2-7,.,CASRPGLAYEQYF,TGTGCCAGCAGACCGGGACTGGCCTACGAGCAGTACTTC
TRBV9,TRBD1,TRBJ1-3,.,CASSPRGGGGNTIYF,TGTGCCAGCAGCCCCCGGGGAGGGGGCGGAAACACCATATATTTT
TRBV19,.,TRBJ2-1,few,CASSISSTDEQFF,TGTGCCAGTAGTATATCTTCTACGGATGAGCAGTTCTTC
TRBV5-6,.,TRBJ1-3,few,CASSLVSGTPDSGNTIYF,TGTGCCAGCAGCTTGGTTTCTGGGACGCCGGACTCTGGAAACACCATATATTTT
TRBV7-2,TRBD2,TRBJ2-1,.,CASSRNPTSGGRSYNEQFF,TGTGCCAGCAGCCGAAATCCGACTAGCGGGGGCCGCTCCTACAATGAGCAGTTCTTC
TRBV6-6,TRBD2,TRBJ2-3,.,CASSLAGGTDTQYF,TGTGCCAGCAGCTTAGCGGGGGGCACAGATACGCAGTATTTT
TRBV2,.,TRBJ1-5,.,CASSQDLSRNQPQHF,TGTGCCAGCAGCCAAGACCTCTCTAGGAATCAGCCCCAGCATTTT
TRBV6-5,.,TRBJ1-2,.,CASRAILTSNYGYTF,TGTGCCAGCCGAGCTATACTGACCTCTAACTATGGCTACACCTTC
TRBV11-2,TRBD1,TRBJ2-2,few,CASRTGPSGELFF,TGTGCCAGCCGGACAGGGCCGTCCGGGGAGCTGTTTTTT
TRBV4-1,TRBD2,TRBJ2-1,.,CASSPDPGGLAEQFF,TGCGCCAGCAGCCCCGATCCGGGGGGGCTTGCTGAGCAGTTCTTC
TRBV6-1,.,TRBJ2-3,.,CASSEYRRGTDTQYF,TGTGCCAGCAGTGAATATCGCAGAGGCACAGATACGCAGTATTTT